This T cell receptor beta chain was identified during a study of shared clonotypes between healthy human individuals. General study findings and limits: Non-shared clonotypes displayed generation probabilities falling below those of clonotypes present in all four donors.

With respect to this clone: Its antigen is currently unknown.

This CDR3 is 14 amino acids long. V gave up 0 bases and J gave up 7 bases; unmatched junction bases: 4. The germline V gene has CDR1 PRHDT and CDR2 FYEKMQ (reference sequence). Participating donors were healthy, HIV-negative adults free of recent acute infections or vaccinations. Sequenced by immunoSEQ multiplex PCR; TCRdb stores in-frame clones only, minus some. The data show around 320,000 clones, with roughly 84% seen just once and around 15% held by the top ten. Material: memory CD8+ T cells sorted from blood. Subset in this sample: CD45RO+ cells pooled with CCR7-negative TemRA cells. This sequence originates from a man aged 18 to 30 in good health. The chain carries TRBV13 and TRBJ2-3, with TRBD2 identical over 7 bases. CDR3 sequence: CASSLGLAKYTQYF. The CDR3 nucleotides read TGTGCCAGCAGCTTAGGACTAGCGAAATATACGCAGTATTTT.